This T cell receptor (beta chain) was sequenced in a study of T-cell reconstitution after alpha-beta-depleted transplantation in children. Study observations and caveats: At one year after transplant, newly produced T cells mostly accounted for T-cell counts and diversity. Two months or so post-transplant, alpha-beta T cells reportedly derived from several hundred expanded graft clones. The high TCRbeta diversity at day 60 in some patients came from surviving recipient T cells and thymic progenitors.

Unique molecular identifiers were used in preparing the TCRbeta library. TCRdb re-derived calls from the PCR reads in MiXCR, one entry per CDR3 protein. The sample has 95,000 to 150,000 distinct CDR3 sequences; under 25% are singletons. This clonotype was counted at least ten times. The antigen remains unidentified. Germline CDR1 reads SQVTM; CDR2 reads ANQGSEA. This CDR3 has 12 amino acids. After removal of 6 bases from V and 2 bases from J, the junction contained 4 bases not matched to a gene. The clonotype comes from a male patient aged 2 to 10 who had a stem cell transplant for chronic granulomatous disease, so the T cells may come from the graft donor. V and J are TRBV29-1 and TRBJ2-7; 7 positions agree with TRBD2. Material: PBMCs, mostly from graft donor cells, obtained 180 days after TCRalphabeta/CD19-depleted stem cell transplant. The CDR3 sequence is CSVVGLAYEQYF. The DNA for the CDR3 is TGCAGCGTCGTTGGACTAGCCTACGAGCAGTACTTC.